The rows below give T cell receptor beta chains drawn from one sample of a study of blood T cell repertoires in COVID-19. Libraries were prepared by immunoSEQ multiplex PCR; TCRdb keeps only in-frame clonotypes and omits some of them. The data show a few hundred thousand clones, approximately 85% seen once. The source material was PBMCs or T cells enriched from blood (not recorded which). These receptor sequences come from a man aged 25 to 45 who had recovered from COVID-19. Both conserved end residues are part of each CDR3. Each record gives: clone size, D gene, J gene, V gene, CDR3 protein, CDR3 DNA. The D gene is left open where the match is weak. Rows may omit the clone size; those that give it use once, few, many or a size class.

clone_size: -; d_call: TRBD1; j_call: TRBJ2-3; v_call: TRBV5-4; cdr3_aa: CASTSLGDRRGDTQYF; cdr3_nt: TGTGCCAGCACCTCGCTTGGGGACAGGCGTGGAGATACGCAGTATTTT
clone_size: once; d_call: -; j_call: TRBJ1-2; v_call: TRBV7-2; cdr3_aa: CASSLGGIYGYTF; cdr3_nt: TGTGCCAGCAGCCTGGGGGGGATTTATGGCTACACCTTC
clone_size: -; d_call: -; j_call: TRBJ2-7; v_call: TRBV6-9; cdr3_aa: CASSYEVRNEQYF; cdr3_nt: TGTGCCAGCAGTTACGAGGTGAGGAACGAGCAGTACTTC
clone_size: few; d_call: -; j_call: TRBJ2-2; v_call: TRBV24-1; cdr3_aa: CATSGTKLTGELFF; cdr3_nt: TGTGCCACCTCGGGGACAAAGCTCACCGGGGAGCTGTTTTTT
clone_size: -; d_call: TRBD2; j_call: TRBJ2-3; v_call: TRBV19; cdr3_aa: CASKDRGGVADTQYF; cdr3_nt: TGTGCCAGCAAGGACCGCGGGGGGGTGGCAGATACGCAGTATTTT
clone_size: -; d_call: TRBD1; j_call: TRBJ2-7; v_call: TRBV27; cdr3_aa: CASRAGTGGMYEQYF; cdr3_nt: TGTGCCAGCAGGGCCGGGACAGGGGGCATGTACGAGCAGTACTTC
clone_size: -; d_call: TRBD1; j_call: TRBJ1-2; v_call: TRBV7-2; cdr3_aa: CASSLVAGTVDGYTF; cdr3_nt: TGTGCCAGCAGCTTAGTCGCCGGGACAGTCGATGGCTACACCTTC
clone_size: few; d_call: -; j_call: TRBJ2-3; v_call: TRBV11-1; cdr3_aa: CASSWGRGDTDTQYF; cdr3_nt: TGTGCCAGCAGCTGGGGCAGGGGAGACACAGATACGCAGTATTTT
clone_size: -; d_call: -; j_call: TRBJ2-7; v_call: TRBV12-3/TRBV12-4; cdr3_aa: CASSATLAGEQYF; cdr3_nt: TGTGCCAGCAGTGCGACTTTGGCGGGCGAGCAGTACTTC
clone_size: -; d_call: -; j_call: TRBJ2-2; v_call: TRBV10-3; cdr3_aa: CAISERGSGELFF; cdr3_nt: TGTGCCATCAGTGAGAGAGGGTCCGGGGAGCTGTTTTTT
clone_size: few; d_call: -; j_call: TRBJ1-2; v_call: TRBV5-1; cdr3_aa: CASSGGYQSGYGYTF; cdr3_nt: TGCGCCAGCAGCGGGGGCTATCAAAGCGGCTATGGCTACACCTTC
clone_size: -; d_call: TRBD1; j_call: TRBJ1-2; v_call: TRBV19; cdr3_aa: CASSTLDRAMDGYTF; cdr3_nt: TGTGCCAGTAGTACTCTGGACAGGGCGATGGATGGCTACACCTTC
clone_size: -; d_call: -; j_call: TRBJ1-1; v_call: TRBV6-2/TRBV6-3; cdr3_aa: CASSYSGASTEAFF; cdr3_nt: TGTGCCAGCAGTTACTCTGGGGCCTCCACTGAAGCTTTCTTT
clone_size: few; d_call: TRBD1; j_call: TRBJ2-1; v_call: TRBV7-7; cdr3_aa: CASSPRQGKGNEQFF; cdr3_nt: TGTGCTAGCAGCCCCCGACAGGGGAAGGGGAATGAGCAGTTCTTC
clone_size: once; d_call: TRBD1; j_call: TRBJ2-7; v_call: TRBV2; cdr3_aa: CASSEYGTGGNEQYF; cdr3_nt: TGTGCCAGCAGTGAATATGGGACAGGGGGCAACGAGCAGTACTTC
clone_size: -; d_call: -; j_call: TRBJ1-5; v_call: TRBV10-3; cdr3_aa: CAISESIDNDRIGEPQHF; cdr3_nt: TGTGCCATCAGTGAGTCGATAGATAACGACAGAATCGGTGAGCCCCAGCATTTT
clone_size: -; d_call: TRBD1; j_call: TRBJ2-7; v_call: TRBV24-1; cdr3_aa: CATRRQGRIRTQYEQYF; cdr3_nt: TGTGCCACCAGACGACAGGGGAGGATCAGGACCCAATACGAGCAGTACTTC
clone_size: -; d_call: -; j_call: TRBJ1-2; v_call: TRBV15; cdr3_aa: CATSRVTTGTYGYTF; cdr3_nt: TGTGCCACCAGCAGAGTGACCACAGGGACCTATGGCTACACCTTC
clone_size: -; d_call: -; j_call: TRBJ1-1; v_call: TRBV9; cdr3_aa: CASSEAANTEAFF; cdr3_nt: TGTGCCAGCAGTGAGGCCGCGAACACTGAAGCTTTCTTT
clone_size: -; d_call: TRBD1; j_call: TRBJ1-2; v_call: TRBV10-2; cdr3_aa: CASRSIQGPYGYTF; cdr3_nt: TGCGCCAGCAGATCGATACAGGGGCCCTATGGCTACACCTTC
clone_size: -; d_call: TRBD1; j_call: TRBJ1-3; v_call: TRBV6-2/TRBV6-3; cdr3_aa: CASSYPGTAGNTIYF; cdr3_nt: TGTGCCAGCAGTTACCCCGGGACAGCTGGAAACACCATATATTTT
clone_size: once; d_call: -; j_call: TRBJ2-7; v_call: TRBV3-1/TRBV3-2; cdr3_aa: CASSHLVYEQYF; cdr3_nt: TGTGCCAGCAGCCACTTAGTCTACGAGCAGTACTTC
clone_size: -; d_call: -; j_call: TRBJ1-6; v_call: TRBV3-1/TRBV3-2; cdr3_aa: CASSQVSSGNSPLHF; cdr3_nt: TGTGCCAGCAGCCAAGTCAGTTCGGGGAATTCACCCCTCCACTTT
clone_size: -; d_call: -; j_call: TRBJ1-6; v_call: TRBV6-5; cdr3_aa: CAGQGSYNSPLHF; cdr3_nt: TGTGCCGGCCAGGGGTCCTATAATTCACCCCTCCACTTT
clone_size: -; d_call: -; j_call: TRBJ1-6; v_call: TRBV18; cdr3_aa: CASSPSPGQGNSPLHF; cdr3_nt: TGTGCCAGCTCACCGAGTCCGGGACAAGGAAATTCACCCCTCCACTTT
clone_size: -; d_call: -; j_call: TRBJ1-1; v_call: TRBV29-1; cdr3_aa: CSVQQGIGTEAFF; cdr3_nt: TGCAGCGTGCAACAGGGTATCGGAACTGAAGCTTTCTTT
clone_size: -; d_call: -; j_call: TRBJ2-5; v_call: TRBV10-3; cdr3_aa: CAISESVRGPETQYF; cdr3_nt: TGTGCCATCAGTGAGTCTGTTCGGGGTCCGGAGACCCAGTACTTC
clone_size: -; d_call: TRBD1; j_call: TRBJ1-2; v_call: TRBV5-1; cdr3_aa: CASSSETGAKGYTF; cdr3_nt: TGCGCCAGCAGTTCTGAAACAGGGGCTAAAGGCTACACCTTC
clone_size: few; d_call: -; j_call: TRBJ1-4; v_call: TRBV5-8; cdr3_aa: CASSLASQSHEKLFF; cdr3_nt: TGTGCCAGCAGCTTGGCCTCACAGAGCCACGAAAAACTGTTTTTT
clone_size: -; d_call: TRBD1; j_call: TRBJ2-5; v_call: TRBV5-1; cdr3_aa: CASSVLGTGEETQYF; cdr3_nt: TGCGCCAGCAGCGTACTCGGGACAGGGGAAGAGACCCAGTACTTC
clone_size: -; d_call: -; j_call: TRBJ1-2; v_call: TRBV6-1; cdr3_aa: CASSELFSMSYGYTF; cdr3_nt: TGTGCCAGCAGTGAATTGTTTTCGATGAGCTATGGCTACACCTTC
clone_size: -; d_call: TRBD1; j_call: TRBJ1-1; v_call: TRBV29-1; cdr3_aa: CSGGGDRLNTEAFF; cdr3_nt: TGCAGCGGGGGCGGGGACAGGCTGAACACTGAAGCTTTCTTT
clone_size: few; d_call: -; j_call: TRBJ2-5; v_call: TRBV3-1/TRBV3-2; cdr3_aa: CASSQDFGTVLTQYF; cdr3_nt: TGTGCCAGCAGCCAAGATTTCGGGACTGTTCTGACCCAGTACTTC
clone_size: -; d_call: -; j_call: TRBJ2-3; v_call: TRBV4-1; cdr3_aa: CASSQGGFGVPDTQYF; cdr3_nt: TGCGCCAGCAGCCAAGGTGGGTTCGGGGTCCCAGATACGCAGTATTTT
clone_size: -; d_call: -; j_call: TRBJ1-4; v_call: TRBV6-5; cdr3_aa: CASSYWAQGPNEKLFF; cdr3_nt: TGTGCCAGCAGTTACTGGGCGCAGGGGCCTAATGAAAAACTGTTTTTT
clone_size: once; d_call: TRBD2; j_call: TRBJ2-3; v_call: TRBV9; cdr3_aa: CASSVSGGRDTQYF; cdr3_nt: TGTGCCAGCAGCGTCTCGGGGGGGAGAGATACGCAGTATTTT
clone_size: once; d_call: TRBD1; j_call: TRBJ1-2; v_call: TRBV5-4; cdr3_aa: CASSLGQGALNYGYTF; cdr3_nt: TGTGCCAGCAGCTTGGGACAGGGGGCGCTGAACTATGGCTACACCTTC
clone_size: -; d_call: TRBD1; j_call: TRBJ2-3; v_call: TRBV5-1; cdr3_aa: CASKPTGGSSTDTQYF; cdr3_nt: TGCGCCAGCAAACCAACAGGGGGCTCTAGCACAGATACGCAGTATTTT
clone_size: -; d_call: TRBD2; j_call: TRBJ2-1; v_call: TRBV11-2; cdr3_aa: CASSLLAGAGNEQFF; cdr3_nt: TGTGCCAGCAGCTTACTAGCGGGGGCTGGTAATGAGCAGTTCTTC
clone_size: -; d_call: TRBD1; j_call: TRBJ1-2; v_call: TRBV18; cdr3_aa: CASSPSGQGVGYTF; cdr3_nt: TGTGCCAGCTCACCTTCTGGACAGGGCGTGGGCTACACCTTC
clone_size: -; d_call: -; j_call: TRBJ2-5; v_call: TRBV2; cdr3_aa: CASSGPEETQYF; cdr3_nt: TGTGCCAGCAGTGGGCCAGAAGAGACCCAGTACTTC
clone_size: -; d_call: TRBD1; j_call: TRBJ1-1; v_call: TRBV5-5; cdr3_aa: CASSWTGPGNTEAFF; cdr3_nt: TGTGCCAGCAGTTGGACAGGGCCGGGGAACACTGAAGCTTTCTTT
clone_size: -; d_call: TRBD2; j_call: TRBJ2-5; v_call: TRBV5-1; cdr3_aa: CASTRLAGGQETQYF; cdr3_nt: TGCGCCAGCACCCGACTAGCGGGAGGCCAAGAGACCCAGTACTTC
clone_size: few; d_call: -; j_call: TRBJ2-7; v_call: TRBV7-9; cdr3_aa: CASSSGTGLYEQYF; cdr3_nt: TGTGCCAGCAGCTCGGGGACTGGGTTATACGAGCAGTACTTC
clone_size: -; d_call: -; j_call: TRBJ1-1; v_call: TRBV5-4; cdr3_aa: CASSFRRVVDTEAFF; cdr3_nt: TGTGCCAGCAGCTTTAGACGGGTCGTTGACACTGAAGCTTTCTTT
clone_size: -; d_call: -; j_call: TRBJ1-1; v_call: TRBV29-1; cdr3_aa: CSVLWGSNTEAFF; cdr3_nt: TGCAGCGTTTTGTGGGGCTCCAACACTGAAGCTTTCTTT
clone_size: few; d_call: TRBD1; j_call: TRBJ2-7; v_call: TRBV28; cdr3_aa: CASRPRGGRTYEQYF; cdr3_nt: TGTGCCAGCAGACCCAGAGGGGGCCGAACCTACGAGCAGTACTTC
clone_size: -; d_call: TRBD1; j_call: TRBJ1-5; v_call: TRBV19; cdr3_aa: CASSFEIRGEQGVNQPQHF; cdr3_nt: TGTGCCAGTAGTTTCGAAATCCGGGGTGAGCAGGGGGTGAATCAGCCCCAGCATTTT
clone_size: -; d_call: -; j_call: TRBJ2-5; v_call: TRBV9; cdr3_aa: CASSVGVAEETQYF; cdr3_nt: TGTGCCAGCAGCGTAGGAGTAGCGGAGGAGACCCAGTACTTC
clone_size: -; d_call: TRBD2; j_call: TRBJ2-5; v_call: TRBV4-2; cdr3_aa: CASSRGTSGLQETQYF; cdr3_nt: TGTGCCAGCAGCCGAGGGACTAGCGGGCTTCAAGAGACCCAGTACTTC
clone_size: -; d_call: -; j_call: TRBJ1-2; v_call: TRBV6-5; cdr3_aa: CASGRVGDYGYTF; cdr3_nt: TGTGCCAGCGGTAGGGTGGGAGACTATGGCTACACCTTC
clone_size: few; d_call: TRBD2; j_call: TRBJ2-3; v_call: TRBV6-4; cdr3_aa: CASSGTSGADTQYF; cdr3_nt: TGTGCCAGCAGTGGGACTAGCGGGGCAGATACGCAGTATTTT
clone_size: -; d_call: -; j_call: TRBJ2-7; v_call: TRBV9; cdr3_aa: CASSVATEAYEQYF; cdr3_nt: TGTGCCAGCAGCGTAGCAACGGAGGCCTACGAGCAGTACTTC
clone_size: -; d_call: -; j_call: TRBJ1-2; v_call: TRBV6-2/TRBV6-3; cdr3_aa: CASSTRSGGYTF; cdr3_nt: TGTGCCAGCAGTACGAGATCAGGGGGCTACACCTTC